The T cell receptor (beta chain) described here comes from a study of vaccination and CD4 T cells after COVID-19. Stated treatment: 10-day PBMC culture with coronavirus spike peptide pools or control peptides (ViraFEST assay). J lost 8 bases, V lost 6 bases, and 8 bases had no gene match. Germline V lookup: CDR1 MNHNS, CDR2 SASEGT. There are 14 residues in the CDR3. Cultured CD4+ T cell DNA was sequenced using the Oncomine TCR Beta short-read assay. It was from cultured CD4+ T cells that genomic DNA was extracted. One entry per CDR3 protein results from TCRdb running MiXCR on the PCR reads. The repertoire consists of approximately 12,000 distinct CDR3 sequences, with over 60% occurring once and the leading ten covering about 7.1%. Only a few counts were recorded for this clonotype. What it binds is not known.

The rearrangement joins TRBV6-1 to TRBJ1-2, with 11 nucleotides matching TRBD1. The starting material was CD4+ T cells from blood, cultured in vitro, obtained before SARS-CoV-2 vaccination. The clonotype comes from a human donor who had recovered from COVID-19. The CDR3: CASSSGQGATGYTF. In DNA form, the CDR3 reads TGTGCCAGCAGCTCAGGACAGGGGGCAACCGGCTACACCTTC.